Shown below are 15 T cell receptor beta chains from a single sample sequenced in a study of T cell responses to AZD1222 COVID-19 vaccine. The repertoire was sequenced with immunoSEQ multiplex PCR; TCRdb's copy has only in-frame clones and lacks some. Here the sample spans approximately 170,000 clones, roughly nine tenths being singletons. The material sequenced was peripheral blood, taken on day 0 of AZD1222 vaccination. The receptors originated from an adult in good health.

The chain uses TRBV9 and TRBJ2-3; D is possibly TRBD1 or TRBD2 (7 bases each). The CDR3 is made up of 14 amino acids. Per germline, CDR1 SGDLS and CDR2 YYNGEE. With 3 bases removed from V and 3 bases from J, the gap between germline ends came to 11 bases. Written as DNA, the CDR3 is TGTGCCAGCAGCGCAGGGGGGGGAACAGATACGCAGTATTTT. Protein sequence: CASSAGGGTDTQYF.

The CDR3 region is CASSFSPGQGGSDTQYF. CDR3 sequence (DNA): TGTGCCAGCAGCTTTAGTCCGGGACAGGGAGGATCAGATACGCAGTATTTT. This chain connects TRBV5-6 to TRBJ2-3; 9 nucleotides line up with TRBD1. CDR1 is SGHDT, CDR2 YYEEEE, per germline. The CDR3 extends over 17 amino acids. The V and J ends lost 2 bases and 4 bases, in that order; junction bases with no gene match: 11.

This chain connects TRBV6-2 or TRBV6-3 to TRBJ2-2; perhaps TRBD2 as D (5 bases). Germline V gene sequence: CDR1 MNHEY, CDR2 SVGEGT. Trimming pared 0 bases from V and 3 bases from J, leaving 20 bases between. The CDR3 is made up of 19 amino acids. This CDR3 is CASSYSLKSVRGDTGELFF. The CDR3 DNA is TGTGCCAGCAGTTACTCCTTAAAGAGCGTCCGGGGTGACACCGGGGAGCTGTTTTTT.

The chain couples TRBV6-5 to TRBJ2-2; no clear D. Germline-derived CDR1 and CDR2 are MNHEY and SVGAGI. The CDR3 length is 12 residues. V lost 6 bases to trimming and J lost 7 bases, with 9 bases between them. The CDR3 loop reads CASSPRFGELFF. The CDR3 DNA follows: TGTGCCAGCAGCCCGCGTTTCGGGGAGCTGTTTTTT.

This chain links TRBV2 with TRBJ1-6; 9 positions match TRBD1. Losses at the gene ends were 6 bases for V and 13 bases for J; bases not matched to a gene: 10. CDR1 and CDR2 from the germline V gene are SNHLY and FYNNEI. The CDR3 loop spans 14 amino acids. This CDR3 reads CASRDGTGGTPLHF. The CDR3 bases are TGTGCCAGCAGGGACGGCACAGGGGGCACCCCCCTCCACTTT.

This clone was seen a handful of times. The rearrangement joins TRBV9 to TRBJ2-7; 7 bases match TRBD1. Germline lookup yields CDR1 SGDLS and CDR2 YYNGEE. The CDR3 has 15 residues. Trimming at V came to 3 bases and at J to 0 bases, leaving 6 bases not matched to a gene. CDR3 in DNA: TGTGCCAGCAGCGCGGGACAGTCAAGCTCCTACGAGCAGTACTTC. Protein sequence: CASSAGQSSSYEQYF. Complete variable domain (other parts from reference TRBV9 and TRBJ2-7): DSGVTQTPKHLITATGQRVTLRCSPRSGDLSVYWYQQSLDQGLQFLIQYYNGEERAKGNILERFSAQQFPDLHSELNLSSLELGDSALYFCASSAGQSSSYEQYFGPGTRLTVT.

This clone came up once. This rearrangement joins TRBV5-1 to TRBJ2-3, with D tentatively TRBD1 (5 bases). Trimming left V 0 bases short and J 6 bases short, with 11 bases between. Germline assignment: CDR1 SGHRS and CDR2 YFSETQ. The CDR3 extends over 14 amino acids. CDR3 protein: CASSLGQNADTQYF. The CDR3 DNA is TGCGCCAGCAGCTTGGGACAGAATGCTGATACGCAGTATTTT. The whole variable domain, remainder taken from reference TRBV5-1 and TRBJ2-3, is KAGVTQTPRYLIKTRGQQVTLSCSPISGHRSVSWYQQTPGQGLQFLFEYFSETQRNKGNFPGRFSGRQFSNSRSEMNVSTLELGDSALYLCASSLGQNADTQYFGPGTRLTVL.

The DNA for the CDR3 is TGTGCCAGCAGCTCCTGGACAGACACCTCCTATGGCTACACCTTC. Protein: CASSSWTDTSYGYTF. The chain uses TRBV7-9 and TRBJ1-2; tentatively, D is TRBD1 (6 bases). Trimming took off 4 bases at V and 4 bases at J, with 16 bases between the two ends. The CDR3 length is 15 residues. Per the germline V gene, CDR1 is SEHNR and CDR2 is FQNEAQ (reference sequence).

The J gene is TRBJ1-2, the V gene TRBV6-6, with unresolved D. Trimming stripped 0 bases from V and 7 bases from J, with 9 bases between. Germline loops: CDR1 MNHNY, CDR2 SVGAGI (reference sequence). The length of the CDR3 is 13 residues. CDR3 bases: TGTGCCAGCAGTTACTCGAACGGTCCTGGCTACACCTTC. Encoded protein: CASSYSNGPGYTF.

Only a few counts were recorded for this clone. The chain's CDR3 is CASNGQGGHVGTQYF. CDR3 nucleotide sequence: TGTGCCAGCAATGGACAGGGGGGACATGTCGGGACCCAGTACTTC. The chain links TRBV27 to TRBJ2-5; the match to TRBD1 covers 10 bases. V lost 7 bases and J lost 7; bases outside the gene matches: 12. Germline V gives CDR1 MNHEY, CDR2 SMNVEV (reference sequence). The CDR3 totals 15 residues.

The rearrangement joins TRBV3-1 (or the pseudogene TRBV3-2) to TRBJ2-7; D possibly uses TRBD1 or TRBD2 (5 bases each). Germline V gene sequence: CDR1 LGHDT, CDR2 YNNKEL (reference sequence). The CDR3 spans 9 residues. The CDR3 sequence is CAGPYEQYF. Here the CDR3 DNA reads TGTGCGGGACCCTACGAGCAGTACTTC.

This chain connects TRBV7-2 to TRBJ1-1, with D tentatively TRBD1 (6 bases). V was trimmed by 5 bases and J by 8 bases, leaving 12 bases between them. CDR1 is SGHTA and CDR2 is FQGNSA in the germline V gene. CDR3 length equals 12 residues. The CDR3 bases are TGTGCCAGCAGCCCGGGGGCCATAGAAGCTTTCTTT. Translating gives CASSPGAIEAFF.

This clone was counted a single time. The rearrangement uses TRBV2 and TRBJ2-5; 8 bases are a match to TRBD1. V was clipped by 5 bases and J by 5 bases; unmatched bases: 10. The CDR3 consists of 15 residues. Germline V gene lookup returns CDR1 SNHLY and CDR2 FYNNEI. Here the CDR3 DNA reads TGTGCCAGCAGTTTTACAGGGGGTTCTTTCGAGACCCAGTACTTC. Amino acid sequence: CASSFTGGSFETQYF.

This clone was seen only once. V gene TRBV7-8 combines with J gene TRBJ2-3; 9 nucleotides line up with TRBD2. The J segment lost 3 bases and the V segment lost 5 bases, leaving 3 bases of the junction unmatched. The CDR3 runs to 14 residues. The germline CDR1 and CDR2 sequences are SGHVS and FQNEAQ. DNA for the CDR3: TGTGCCAGCAGCCGGACTAGCGTGACAGATACGCAGTATTTT. Translated: CASSRTSVTDTQYF.

The V call is TRBV19, the J call TRBJ2-3; 14 bases match TRBD2. V shed 3 bases, J shed 2 bases, and the junction held 10 bases outside the gene matches. This CDR3 has 19 amino acids. Germline V gene data show CDR1 as LNHDA and CDR2 as SQIVND (reference sequence). The CDR3 spells CASSMFLRTSGGTTDTQYF. CDR3 DNA: TGTGCCAGTAGTATGTTCCTTAGGACTAGCGGGGGGACCACAGATACGCAGTATTTT.